This T cell receptor beta chain came from a study of neoadjuvant anti-PD-1 for oral cavity cancer (dated by TCRdb to 2020 to 2023). The study in broad terms: Patients mostly received three to four biweekly doses of nivolumab at 3 mg/kg before curative-intent surgical resection. Patients who did not progress were given a fourth nivolumab dose at about day 43 and had definitive surgical resection on days 50-56. Under RECIST 1.1, a patient counted as a responder if showing complete response, partial response or stable disease, and as a non-responder if showing progression. There were some 13 patients in the parent correlative cohort, and the response rate was about 36%. Overall results and qualifications from the work: Only a few patients per response group were included in the TCR analyses, and the authors called for validation in larger cohorts. Larger post-treatment sizes of preexisting intratumoral clones correlated with greater tumor shrinkage, suggesting expansion of preexisting clones contributed to response. A higher pretreatment blood Treg/Th17 ratio correlated with both higher pretreatment blood TCRbeta clonality and lower post-treatment tumor TCRbeta clonality.

Concerning this clone: Its antigen remains unidentified. Within one base of it there is no much larger clone, and no base qualities were kept.

The junction shows trimming of 3 bases on V and 5 bases on J, and the gene matches do not reach 5 bases of it. The CDR1 and CDR2 encoded by the germline V gene are SQVTM and ANQGSEA. From its cysteine to its phenylalanine, the CDR3 spans 13 amino acids. Of the read, only the CDR3 DNA is kept; its 39 bases are in frame from base 1. For survey sequencing, tumor libraries mostly used roughly 4.8 ug of input genomic DNA, with two replicates for each sample. Following the manufacturer's instructions, the team built TCRbeta libraries using the immunoSEQ hsTCRbeta kit. An Illumina NovaSeq 6000 S4 flow cell was used to sequence the final libraries, which had first been combined to 3 nM. The paper's data handling went like this. The immunoSEQ Analyzer handled quality control and preprocessing of the raw data. The analysis was restricted to productive rearrangements, with each unique CDR3 amino acid sequence defining a clonotype. Repertoire clonality was estimated as the Gini-Simpson index, which was calculated using the R package tcR. Student's t test was used to compare Gini indices, while Pearson correlation assessed associations with tumor size change. TCRdb holds this immuneACCESS table with in-frame rearrangements only. Some clones are missing; in checked studies, unresolved V genes explain under half, and the rest has no known cause. That table supplies the V and J calls and clone size; D and trimming were determined from the DNA. This sample has 9,500 to 11,000 clones in its table, and approximately 52% of those were observed once. Around a quarter of the sample comes from the top ten.

In the paper's terms, the time point label means: before neoadjuvant nivolumab. The patients had newly diagnosed stage II-IVA oral cavity squamous cell carcinoma and had not received any prior systemic or radiation treatment. Everyone in the cohort had locally advanced, HPV-negative oral cavity squamous cell carcinoma. Samples came from a longitudinal correlative study of a single-arm phase II trial of neoadjuvant nivolumab in oral cavity squamous cell carcinoma. Subject-matched pre- and post-treatment PBMCs and tumors from three responders and three non-responders were subjected to genomic DNA-based TCRbeta sequencing. Genomic DNA was isolated from tumor tissue using the Maxwell RSC DNA from Tissue kit.

The sequence is built from TRBV29-1 and TRBJ2-5, with TRBD2 matching 8 junction bases. This specimen was tumor tissue, taken before nivolumab (anti-PD-1) treatment. The receptor's source is a person aged 35-80 years with oral cavity squamous cell carcinoma. The CDR3 reads CSVDGGVGETQYF. The nucleotide sequence reads as follows: TGCAGCGTTGACGGGGGGGTCGGGGAGACCCAGTACTTC.